This T cell receptor (beta chain) appears in the sequencing data of a study of shared clonotypes between healthy human individuals. The CDR3 is 14 amino acids. Germline CDR1 reads SGHDT; CDR2 reads YYEEEE. Trimming cost V 0 bases and J 4 bases, with 10 bases left between them. Points on this clone: Its antigen is not known.

The protocol was immunoSEQ multiplex PCR, while the TCRdb copy is restricted to in-frame clones and leaves out a portion. The sample lists a few million clones, approximately 93% occurring once. Findings and limits, study-wide: Clonotypes that were shared across several donors made up approximately 5% of naive CD4 clonotypes.

The rearrangement links TRBV5-6 to TRBJ2-5; the D is unclear. The source of this sequence is a man aged 18-30 years in good health. Some clones in this sample may be carry-over from other donors' samples. What was sequenced was naive CD4+ T cells from PBMCs. Subset of the sample: CD45RA+ positively selected. The CDR3 loop reads CASSLAFLGETQYF. CDR3 sequence (DNA): TGTGCCAGCAGCTTGGCCTTTTTGGGAGAGACCCAGTACTTC.